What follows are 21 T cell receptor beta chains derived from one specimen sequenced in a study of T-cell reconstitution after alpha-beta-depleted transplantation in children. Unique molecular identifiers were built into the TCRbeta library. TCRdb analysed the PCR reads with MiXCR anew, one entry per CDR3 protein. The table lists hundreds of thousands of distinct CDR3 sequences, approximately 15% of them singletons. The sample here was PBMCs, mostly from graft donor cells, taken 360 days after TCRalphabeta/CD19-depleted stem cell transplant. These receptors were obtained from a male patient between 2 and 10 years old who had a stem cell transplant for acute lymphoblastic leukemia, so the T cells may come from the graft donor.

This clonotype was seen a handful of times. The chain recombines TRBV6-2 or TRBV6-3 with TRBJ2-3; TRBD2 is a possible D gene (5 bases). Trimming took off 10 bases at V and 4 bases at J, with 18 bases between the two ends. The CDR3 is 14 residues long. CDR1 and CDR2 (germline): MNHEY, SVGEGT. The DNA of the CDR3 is TGTGCCATACGGGAACGAGGGCAGGCAGATACGCAGTATTTT. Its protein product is CAIRERGQADTQYF.

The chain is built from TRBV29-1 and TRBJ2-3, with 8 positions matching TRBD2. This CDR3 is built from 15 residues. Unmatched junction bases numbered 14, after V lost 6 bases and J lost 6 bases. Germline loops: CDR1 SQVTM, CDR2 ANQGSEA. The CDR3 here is CSVLWRTSPSDTQYF. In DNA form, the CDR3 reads TGCAGCGTACTCTGGAGGACTAGCCCATCGGATACGCAGTATTTT.

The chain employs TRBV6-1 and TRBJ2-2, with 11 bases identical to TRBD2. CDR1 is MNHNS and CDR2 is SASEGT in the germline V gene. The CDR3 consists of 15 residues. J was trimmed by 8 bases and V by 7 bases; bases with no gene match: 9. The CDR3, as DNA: TGTGCCAGCAAGACTAGCGGGATCCCGGCAGGGGAGCTGTTTTTT. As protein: CASKTSGIPAGELFF.

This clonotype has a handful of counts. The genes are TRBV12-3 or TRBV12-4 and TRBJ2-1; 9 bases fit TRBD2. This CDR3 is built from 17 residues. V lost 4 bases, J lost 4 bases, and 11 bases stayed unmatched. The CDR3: CASSSSWGSGGYNEQFF. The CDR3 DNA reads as TGTGCCAGCAGTTCATCCTGGGGTAGCGGGGGATACAATGAGCAGTTCTTC.

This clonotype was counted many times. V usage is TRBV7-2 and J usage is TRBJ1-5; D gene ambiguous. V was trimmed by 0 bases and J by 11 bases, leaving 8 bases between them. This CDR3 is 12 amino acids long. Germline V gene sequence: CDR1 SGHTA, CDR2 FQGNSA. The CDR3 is CASSLARESQHF. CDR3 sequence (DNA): TGTGCCAGCAGCTTAGCACGGGAGTCCCAGCATTTT.

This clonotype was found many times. This chain's CDR3 is CASSSLPRTGATDTQYF. CDR3 bases: TGTGCCAGCAGTTCCTTGCCCCGGACAGGGGCCACAGATACGCAGTATTTT. This chain links TRBV12-3 or TRBV12-4 with TRBJ2-3, with TRBD1 identical over 9 bases. The V and J ends lost 4 bases and 2 bases, in that order; junction bases with no gene match: 10. The CDR3 covers 17 residues.

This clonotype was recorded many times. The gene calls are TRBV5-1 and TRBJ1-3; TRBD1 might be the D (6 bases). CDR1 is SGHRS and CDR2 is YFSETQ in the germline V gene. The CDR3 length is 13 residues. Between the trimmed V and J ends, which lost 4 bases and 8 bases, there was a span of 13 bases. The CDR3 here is CASSPQGGDTIYF. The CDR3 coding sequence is TGCGCCAGCAGCCCACAGGGCGGCGACACCATATATTTT.

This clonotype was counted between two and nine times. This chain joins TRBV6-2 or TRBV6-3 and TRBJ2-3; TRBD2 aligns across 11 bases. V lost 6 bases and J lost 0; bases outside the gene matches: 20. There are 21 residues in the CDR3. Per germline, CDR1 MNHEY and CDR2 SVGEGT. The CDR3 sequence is CASRSRPPRLAGGPSTDTQYF. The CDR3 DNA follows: TGTGCCAGCAGATCCCGACCGCCCCGGCTAGCGGGAGGTCCTAGCACAGATACGCAGTATTTT.

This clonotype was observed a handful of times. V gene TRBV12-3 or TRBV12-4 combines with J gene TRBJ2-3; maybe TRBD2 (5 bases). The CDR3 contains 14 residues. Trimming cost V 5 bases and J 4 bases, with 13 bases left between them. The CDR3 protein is CASSVSSWSDTQYF. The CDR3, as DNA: TGTGCCAGCAGTGTGTCTAGCTGGTCAGATACGCAGTATTTT.

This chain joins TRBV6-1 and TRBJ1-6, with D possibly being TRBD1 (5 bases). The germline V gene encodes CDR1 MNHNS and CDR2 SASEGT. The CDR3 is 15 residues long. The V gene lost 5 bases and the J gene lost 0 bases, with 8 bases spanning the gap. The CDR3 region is CASSQGSSYNSPLHF. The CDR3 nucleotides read TGTGCCAGCAGTCAGGGCTCCTCCTATAATTCACCCCTCCACTTT.

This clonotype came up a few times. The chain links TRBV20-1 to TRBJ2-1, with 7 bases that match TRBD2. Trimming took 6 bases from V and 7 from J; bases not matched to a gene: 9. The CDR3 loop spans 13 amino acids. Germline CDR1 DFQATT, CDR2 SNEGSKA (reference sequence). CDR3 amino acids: CSATGLLGNEQFF. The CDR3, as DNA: TGCAGTGCCACGGGACTACTAGGTAATGAGCAGTTCTTC.

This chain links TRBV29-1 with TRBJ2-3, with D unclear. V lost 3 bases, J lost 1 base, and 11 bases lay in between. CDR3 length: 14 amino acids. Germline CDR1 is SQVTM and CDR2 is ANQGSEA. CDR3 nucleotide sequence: TGCAGCGTTGATGCAGGCACCCGCACAGATACGCAGTATTTT. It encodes CSVDAGTRTDTQYF.

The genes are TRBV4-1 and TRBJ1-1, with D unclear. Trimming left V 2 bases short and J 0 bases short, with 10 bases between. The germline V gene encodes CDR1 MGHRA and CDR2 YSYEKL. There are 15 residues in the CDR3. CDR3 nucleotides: TGCGCCAGCAGCCAACTCACATCCATGAACACTGAAGCTTTCTTT. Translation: CASSQLTSMNTEAFF.

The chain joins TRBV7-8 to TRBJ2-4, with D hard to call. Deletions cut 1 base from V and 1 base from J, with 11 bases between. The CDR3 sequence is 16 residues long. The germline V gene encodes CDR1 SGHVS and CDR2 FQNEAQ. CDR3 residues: CASSLGLVPAKNIQYF. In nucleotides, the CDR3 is TGTGCCAGCAGCTTAGGATTGGTCCCGGCCAAAAACATTCAGTACTTC.

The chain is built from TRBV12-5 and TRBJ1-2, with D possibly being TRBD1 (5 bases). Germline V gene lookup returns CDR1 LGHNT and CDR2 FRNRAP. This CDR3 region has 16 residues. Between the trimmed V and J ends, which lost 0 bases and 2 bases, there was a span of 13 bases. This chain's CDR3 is CASGLVSAGTNYGYTF. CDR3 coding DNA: TGTGCTAGTGGTTTGGTATCGGCAGGGACCAACTATGGCTACACCTTC.

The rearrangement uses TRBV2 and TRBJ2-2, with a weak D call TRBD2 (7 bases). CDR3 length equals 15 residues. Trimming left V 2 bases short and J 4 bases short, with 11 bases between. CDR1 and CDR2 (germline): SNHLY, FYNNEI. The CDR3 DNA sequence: TGTGCCAGCAGTGAACGGGGGGCGGGCACCGGGGAGCTGTTTTTT. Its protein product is CASSERGAGTGELFF.

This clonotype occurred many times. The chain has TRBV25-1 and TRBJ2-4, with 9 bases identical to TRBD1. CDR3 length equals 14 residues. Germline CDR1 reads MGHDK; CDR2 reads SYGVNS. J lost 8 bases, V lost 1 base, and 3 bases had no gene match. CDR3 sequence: CASSEFGQGHIQYF. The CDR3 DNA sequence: TGTGCCAGCAGTGAATTCGGACAGGGGCACATTCAGTACTTC.

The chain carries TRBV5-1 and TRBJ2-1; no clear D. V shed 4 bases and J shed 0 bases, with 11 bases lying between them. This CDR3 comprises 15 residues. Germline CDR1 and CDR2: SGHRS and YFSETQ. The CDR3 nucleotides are TGCGCCAGCAGCCAAGACTCCTCCTCCTACAATGAGCAGTTCTTC. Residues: CASSQDSSSYNEQFF.

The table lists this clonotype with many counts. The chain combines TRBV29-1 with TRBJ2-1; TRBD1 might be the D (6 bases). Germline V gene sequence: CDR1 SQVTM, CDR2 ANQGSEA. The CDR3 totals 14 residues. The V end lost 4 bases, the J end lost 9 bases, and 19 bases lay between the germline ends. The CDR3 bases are TGCAGCGTTGTAGTCAGGGGTCGGGTTACTGAGCAGTTCTTC. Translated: CSVVVRGRVTEQFF.

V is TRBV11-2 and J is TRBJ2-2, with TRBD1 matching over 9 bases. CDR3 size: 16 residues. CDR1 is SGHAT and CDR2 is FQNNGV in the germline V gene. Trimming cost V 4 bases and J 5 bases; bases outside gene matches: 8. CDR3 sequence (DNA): TGTGCCAGCAGCTCACTCGGGACAGGGATAACCGGGGAGCTGTTTTTT. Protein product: CASSSLGTGITGELFF. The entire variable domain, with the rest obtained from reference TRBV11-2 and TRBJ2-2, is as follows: EAGVAQSPRYKIIEKRQSVAFWCNPISGHATLYWYQQILGQGPKLLIQFQNNGVVDDSQLPKDRFSAERLKGVDSTLKIQPAKLEDSAVYLCASSSLGTGITGELFFGEGSRLTVL.

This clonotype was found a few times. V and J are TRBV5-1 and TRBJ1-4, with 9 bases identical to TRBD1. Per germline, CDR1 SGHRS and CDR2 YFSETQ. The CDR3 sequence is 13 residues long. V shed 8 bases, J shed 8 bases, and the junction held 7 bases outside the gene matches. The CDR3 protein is CASQQGAGEKLFF. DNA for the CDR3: TGCGCCAGTCAACAGGGGGCTGGGGAAAAACTGTTTTTT.